The source of this T cell receptor (beta chain) is a study of blood T cell repertoires in COVID-19. The repertoire was sequenced with immunoSEQ multiplex PCR; TCRdb's copy has only in-frame clones and lacks some. The repertoire consists of under 250,000 clones, with roughly 86% occurring once and the leading ten covering about 1.7%. Germline assignment: CDR1 SNHLY and CDR2 FYNNEI. CDR3 size: 14 residues. Losses at the gene ends were 4 bases for V and 1 base for J; bases not matched to a gene: 2. The J gene is TRBJ1-2, the V gene TRBV2; 8 positions agree with TRBD1. This TCR was sampled from a woman aged 60-75 years who had recovered from COVID-19. Input material: peripheral blood. CDR3 sequence: CASSVDRVNYGYTF. The CDR3, as DNA: TGTGCCAGCAGTGTGGACAGGGTTAACTATGGCTACACCTTC.